This T cell receptor (beta chain) was captured by sequencing in a study of shared T cell receptors in the human thymus. TCRdb's table, derived via immunoSEQ multiplex PCR, lists solely in-frame clones and lacks some. The sample carries roughly 560,000 clones, around 78% recorded once. Germline V gene sequence: CDR1 LNHDA, CDR2 SQIVND (reference sequence). The CDR3 has 16 residues. V lost 4 bases, J lost 5 bases, and 7 bases stayed unmatched. This same sample was also taken into another study, of human thymus T cells. That source adds: The thymus was resected at corrective cardiac surgery. Thymic and blood repertoires appeared to display a bias in their usage of V and J genes.

The material sequenced was thymocytes. The sequence was collected from a boy in the first two years of life with a congenital heart defect. The chain is built from TRBV19 and TRBJ2-2; 10 nucleotides align to TRBD2. In nucleotides, the CDR3 is TGTGCCAGTAGTAGTCCTAGCGGGGGCCGGACCGGGGAGCTGTTTTTT. As protein: CASSSPSGGRTGELFF. Looking up the rest from reference TRBV19 and TRBJ2-2 gives the full variable domain: DGGITQSPKYLFRKEGQNVTLSCEQNLNHDAMYWYRQDPGQGLRLIYYSQIVNDFQKGDIAEGYSVSREKKESFPLTVTSAQKNPTAFYLCASSSPSGGRTGELFFGEGSRLTVL.